Listed here is a single T cell receptor (beta chain). What it binds is not known. Repertoires were generated with immunoSEQ multiplex PCR, while TCRdb's copy carries only in-frame clones and drops some. The sample gives about 17,000 clones, around four fifths of which show up once; roughly 34% is in the top ten. This sample was included in a study of T cells in localized non-small cell lung cancer. The CDR3 length is 11 residues. Study outcomes and limitations: Prolonged overall survival went with higher T cell density in the blood. Median detection of top 100 tumor clones in adjacent lung was about 52 clones.

The sequence was obtained from a male donor older than 55 with stage III lung adenocarcinoma. This rearrangement joins TRBV21-1 to TRBJ1-1; TRBD1 is the table's D call, not checked against the DNA. TRBV21-1 is flagged as a pseudogene. Sequenced material: peripheral blood, taken before any cancer treatment. CDR3 amino acids: CASTLGAEAFF. The CDR3 nucleotides read TGTGCCAGCACATTAGGGGCTGAAGCTTTCTTT.